The source of this TCR beta chain is a study of T-cell memory formation after mild COVID-19. Overall study results and limits: While clones contracting from day 15 to 85 were balanced between CD4 and CD8, later expanders leaned CD4+.

This clonotype was detected a few times. Its antigen remains unidentified. TCRdb ran MiXCR on the 5' RACE reads and lists one entry per CDR3 protein. Among 110,000 to 150,000 distinct CDR3 sequences listed, less than 25% were seen once. Per germline, CDR1 LNHNV and CDR2 YYDKDF (reference sequence). Trimming cost V 4 bases and J 3 bases, with 15 bases left between them. CDR3 length: 15 amino acids. The TCR originated in an adult woman who had mild COVID-19 (a few samples of this study predate the infection). Cell type and time point are not known. The chain couples TRBV15 to TRBJ1-1, with D unclear. The sample taken for sequencing was PBMCs or a T cell subset sorted from them (not recorded which). The CDR3 here is CATSTDRETYTEAFF. The CDR3 coding sequence is TGTGCCACCAGCACGGATCGGGAGACTTACACTGAAGCTTTCTTT. Using reference TRBV15 and TRBJ1-1 for the parts outside the CDR3, the full variable domain is DAMVIQNPRYQVTQFGKPVTLSCSQTLNHNVMYWYQQKSSQAPKLLFHYYDKDFNNEADTPDNFQSRRPNTSFCFLDIRSPGLGDTAMYLCATSTDRETYTEAFFGQGTRLTVV.